This T cell receptor beta chain was documented in a study of blood T cell repertoires in COVID-19. Turning to the study itself: Acute-phase and convalescent COVID-19 samples originated in the United States, Italy and Spain. Sources were T cells, B-cell-depleted T cells, or PBMCs; the material itself was cDNA or gDNA.

In the original workflow: Using reference gene primer amplification, nucleated cell counts were estimated. Libraries were prepared by immunoSEQ multiplex PCR; TCRdb keeps only in-frame clonotypes and omits some of them. That table supplies the V and J calls and clone size; D and trimming were determined from the DNA. The sample has roughly 84,000 clones; 75% to 85% are singletons. Germline values: CDR1 LNHDA, CDR2 SQIVND (reference sequence). This CDR3 contains 15 residues. The V and J ends lost 3 bases and 0 bases respectively, with 8 bases between them. V gene TRBV19 combines with J gene TRBJ1-4; tentative D call: TRBD1 (6 bases). The material sequenced was peripheral blood. The clonotype comes from a woman aged 40 to 50 with active or convalescent COVID-19. The CDR3 reads CASSIGGTTNEKLFF. The CDR3, as DNA: TGTGCCAGTAGTATTGGGGGCACAACTAATGAAAAACTGTTTTTT.